These 9 T cell receptor beta chains share one sample of origin, sequenced in a study of CD8 T cells in acute hepatitis C reinfection. Some clones are missing from TCRdb's copy, which holds only in-frame ones; the method was immunoSEQ multiplex PCR. The table records about 40,000 clones, around 85% of them present only once. As to time point: naive CD8 control sorted from an acute-time-point sample. Material: naive CD8+ T cells from PBMCs. Receptors originate from a woman younger than 35 who spontaneously cleared hepatitis C infection.

This clone came up once. V and J are TRBV6-1 and TRBJ2-7, with TRBD2 as a possible D gene (5 bases). The CDR3 is made up of 13 amino acids. CDR1 MNHNS and CDR2 SASEGT come from the germline V gene. V was cut by 8 bases and J by 7 bases, with 18 bases left in between. The CDR3 nucleotides read TGTGCCAGCCTCGGACTTAAGAATTGGGAGCAGTACTTC. Translated: CASLGLKNWEQYF.

This clone was observed once. The chain recombines TRBV28 with TRBJ2-7, with D perhaps TRBD1 (5 bases). The ends were cut back, 3 bases at V and 3 bases at J, with 18 bases in the middle. The germline V gene has CDR1 MDHEN and CDR2 SYDVKM. This CDR3 is built from 16 residues. The CDR3 DNA is TGTGCCAGCAGTTTTCCCCCCGGAAACAGGCTCTACGAGCAGTACTTC. Translating it yields CASSFPPGNRLYEQYF.

This rearrangement joins TRBV5-6 to TRBJ2-2; D remains unclear. Germline lookup yields CDR1 SGHDT and CDR2 YYEEEE. Trimming pared 4 bases from V and 7 bases from J, leaving 8 bases between. The CDR3 sequence is 12 residues long. The CDR3 region has the DNA TGTGCCAGCAGCCCCCCCAGCGGGGAGCTGTTTTTT. Translating it yields CASSPPSGELFF.

With regard to this clone: Other DNA sequences in this specimen translate into the identical CDR3. The gene calls are TRBV4-1 and TRBJ2-2, with no clear D. Germline V gene data show CDR1 as MGHRA and CDR2 as YSYEKL. The CDR3 has 16 residues. The V gene lost 5 bases and the J gene lost 2 bases, with 15 bases spanning the gap. CDR3 nucleotides: TGCGCCAGCAGCATTCCCGGAACAGCTAACACCGGGGAGCTGTTTTTT. Its translation: CASSIPGTANTGELFF.

The chain employs TRBV5-1 and TRBJ2-7; D may match TRBD1 or TRBD2 (6 bases each). V lost 1 base and J 0 bases, leaving 14 bases between the germline ends. This CDR3 is built from 16 residues. Germline V gene lookup returns CDR1 SGHRS and CDR2 YFSETQ. CDR3 sequence reads: CASSLNVGGGSYEQYF. In nucleotides, the CDR3 is TGCGCCAGCAGCTTGAACGTGGGGGGCGGCTCCTACGAGCAGTACTTC.

The J gene is TRBJ2-2, the V gene TRBV27; D is possibly TRBD1 (6 bases). Germline V CDR1 and CDR2: MNHEY, SMNVEV (reference sequence). This CDR3 contains 15 residues. Deletions cut 6 bases from V and 5 bases from J, with 16 bases between. The CDR3 spells CASREYRDWTGELFF. CDR3 nucleotide sequence: TGTGCCAGCAGGGAATACAGGGATTGGACCGGGGAGCTGTTTTTT.

V gene TRBV4-1 combines with J gene TRBJ1-5; tentative D call: TRBD1 (5 bases). The CDR3 loop spans 14 amino acids. Germline CDR1 reads MGHRA; CDR2 reads YSYEKL. The V end lost 8 bases, the J end lost 1 base, and 12 bases lay between the germline ends. The CDR3 DNA sequence: TGCGCCAGCGGTCAAGGGGCGAGCAATCAGCCCCAGCATTTT. As protein: CASGQGASNQPQHF.

The chain has TRBV10-3 and TRBJ1-2, with unresolved D. V was trimmed by 2 bases and J by 6 bases, leaving 10 bases between them. Germline CDR1 and CDR2: ENHRY and SYGVKD. The length of the CDR3 is 13 residues. CDR3 residues: CAISEEVWDGYTF. In DNA form, the CDR3 reads TGTGCCATCAGTGAGGAGGTCTGGGATGGCTACACCTTC.

The chain carries TRBV27 and TRBJ2-1; either TRBD1 or TRBD2 may fit D (5 bases each). V was clipped by 6 bases and J by 5 bases, with 17 bases between them. Per germline, CDR1 MNHEY and CDR2 SMNVEV (reference sequence). This CDR3 has 15 amino acids. CDR3 residues: CASRLREWGNNEQFF. The CDR3 DNA sequence: TGTGCCAGCAGACTCAGGGAGTGGGGCAACAATGAGCAGTTCTTC.